Below, 27 T cell receptor beta chains from the same sample are listed, as sequenced in a study of T cell responses to AZD1222 COVID-19 vaccine. Measured with immunoSEQ multiplex PCR; TCRdb has only the in-frame clones, and not every one. The table shows 110,000 or so clones, with approximately 90% occurring only once. This material consisted of peripheral blood, taken on day 0 of AZD1222 vaccination. These TCRs come from an adult in good health.

The chain links TRBV28 to TRBJ1-1; perhaps TRBD1 as D (5 bases). In germline, CDR1 is MDHEN, CDR2 SYDVKM. The CDR3 covers 15 residues. The V end lost 6 bases, the J end lost 1 base, and 15 bases lay between the germline ends. CDR3 loop: CASRATGVGNTEAFF. CDR3 DNA: TGTGCCAGCAGAGCCACGGGGGTAGGGAACACTGAAGCTTTCTTT. The full variable domain, its missing parts supplied by reference TRBV28 and TRBJ1-1, is DVKVTQSSRYLVKRTGEKVFLECVQDMDHENMFWYRQDPGLGLRLIYFSYDVKMKEKGDIPEGYSVSREKKERFSLILESASTNQTSMYLCASRATGVGNTEAFFGQGTRLTVV.

The chain joins TRBV5-1 to TRBJ2-7; TRBD2 matches 7 bases. After removal of 6 bases from V and 2 bases from J, the junction contained 14 bases not matched to a gene. CDR3 length: 16 residues. CDR1 SGHRS and CDR2 YFSETQ come from the germline V gene. Written as DNA, the CDR3 is TGCGCCAGCACCCTTAGCGGGCCCGCCTATCCCTACGAGCAGTACTTC. Amino acids: CASTLSGPAYPYEQYF.

The chain employs TRBV29-1 and TRBJ2-7, with 9 positions matching TRBD2. V was pared by 4 bases and J by 7 bases, with 11 bases of the junction left unmatched. The length of the CDR3 is 14 residues. CDR1 is SQVTM and CDR2 is ANQGSEA in the germline V gene. The DNA for the CDR3 is TGCAGCGTTGCCAGACTTGATAGCGGGAGTGAGCAGTACTTC. Its translation: CSVARLDSGSEQYF.

This clone was observed a few times. J is TRBJ1-1 and V is TRBV29-1; D may be TRBD1 (5 bases). CDR1 is SQVTM, CDR2 ANQGSEA, per germline. Trimming stripped 6 bases from V and 4 bases from J, with 18 bases between. This CDR3 contains 14 residues. The CDR3 is CSVPIGGLGTEAFF. CDR3 bases: TGCAGCGTACCCATCGGGGGACTGGGCACTGAAGCTTTCTTT.

The rearrangement uses TRBV7-9 and TRBJ1-1, with no clear D. Between the trimmed V and J ends, which lost 5 bases and 1 base, there was a span of 8 bases. The CDR3 totals 13 residues. The germline CDR1 and CDR2 sequences are SEHNR and FQNEAQ (reference sequence). The CDR3 region is CASSGIGNTEAFF. In nucleotides, the CDR3 is TGTGCCAGCAGCGGGATAGGGAACACTGAAGCTTTCTTT.

This clone was recorded only once. This rearrangement joins TRBV7-9 to TRBJ2-7; TRBD1 aligns across 11 bases. The germline V gene has CDR1 SEHNR and CDR2 FQNEAQ (reference sequence). The ends lost 3 bases at V and 0 bases at J; junction bases unmatched: 1. The CDR3 sequence is 15 residues long. For the CDR3, the DNA is TGTGCCAGCAGCTTGGGACAGGGGGTCTCCTACGAGCAGTACTTC. This encodes CASSLGQGVSYEQYF.

A remark on this clone: This sample also contains other DNA sequences that code for the same CDR3. The rearrangement uses TRBV5-1 and TRBJ2-7, with TRBD1 matching over 8 bases. Trimming at V came to 4 bases and at J to 4 bases, leaving 13 bases not matched to a gene. CDR3 length: 16 amino acids. The V gene's germline CDR1 is SGHRS and CDR2 YFSETQ. The CDR3 here is CASSPIPDRVPYEQYF. CDR3 bases: TGCGCCAGCAGCCCTATCCCGGACAGGGTGCCGTACGAGCAGTACTTC.

The chain is built from TRBV28 and TRBJ1-1, with D tentatively TRBD1 (6 bases). The CDR3 is 13 amino acids. Trimming shortened V by 2 bases and J by 5 bases, and 9 bases separated the two germline ends. Germline V gene sequence: CDR1 MDHEN, CDR2 SYDVKM. The CDR3 nucleotides are TGTGCCAGCAGTTTACAAACAGGGACTGAAGCTTTCTTT. Its protein is CASSLQTGTEAFF.

The chain employs TRBV6-2 or TRBV6-3 and TRBJ2-7; D gene unclear. CDR1 MNHEY and CDR2 SVGEGT come from the germline V gene. CDR3 length: 14 residues. Deletions cut 8 bases from V and 0 bases from J, with 14 bases between. CDR3 amino acids: CASGPRASSYEQYF. The CDR3 DNA is TGTGCCAGCGGCCCCCGGGCGAGCTCCTACGAGCAGTACTTC.

The chain links TRBV7-9 to TRBJ1-1; D remains ambiguous. Germline values: CDR1 SEHNR, CDR2 FQNEAQ (reference sequence). Between the trimmed V and J ends, which lost 4 bases and 8 bases, there was a span of 14 bases. This CDR3 is 13 amino acids long. The CDR3 DNA follows: TGTGCCAGCAGCTGGCCAGGTGGGCGGGAAGCTTTCTTT. It translates to CASSWPGGREAFF.

The chain couples TRBV28 to TRBJ1-5; a possible D gene is TRBD1 (5 bases). The V and J ends lost 5 bases and 7 bases respectively, with 15 bases between them. The CDR3 sequence is 14 residues long. CDR1 and CDR2 from the germline V gene are MDHEN and SYDVKM. The CDR3 region is CASSTVGGGQPQHF. The CDR3 DNA follows: TGTGCCAGCAGTACCGTGGGGGGAGGACAGCCCCAGCATTTT.

V and J are TRBV19 and TRBJ1-1, with 8 nucleotides matching TRBD1. The trim removed 8 bases at V and 0 bases at J, leaving 2 bases unmatched. The CDR3 runs 13 residues. CDR1 and CDR2 (germline): LNHDA, SQIVND (reference sequence). The CDR3 sequence: CASETGVNTEAFF. The CDR3, as DNA: TGTGCCAGTGAGACAGGGGTGAACACTGAAGCTTTCTTT.

The chain links TRBV7-2 to TRBJ2-1; D remains unclear. The length of the CDR3 is 14 residues. V was pared by 1 base and J by 4 bases, with 8 bases between. Germline CDR1 reads SGHTA; CDR2 reads FQGNSA. The CDR3 coding sequence is TGTGCCAGCAGCTTAGAGGCACTTTACAATGAGCAGTTCTTC. Encoded protein: CASSLEALYNEQFF.

The chain combines TRBV7-2 with TRBJ2-3; D remains ambiguous. The V gene lost 1 base and the J gene lost 0 bases, with 5 bases spanning the gap. CDR3 size: 14 residues. Germline V lookup: CDR1 SGHTA, CDR2 FQGNSA. The CDR3 sequence: CASSLDTSTDTQYF. The CDR3 DNA follows: TGTGCCAGCAGCTTAGATACTAGCACAGATACGCAGTATTTT.

The CDR3 loop reads CASSVSHRLGNTIYF. The CDR3, as DNA: TGTGCCAGCAGCGTTTCCCACAGGCTTGGAAACACCATATATTTT. The J gene is TRBJ1-3, the V gene TRBV9; the D gene is possibly TRBD1 (5 bases). Trimming removed 2 bases from V and 3 bases from J, with 12 bases in between. CDR1 and CDR2 (germline): SGDLS, YYNGEE. The CDR3 is 15 residues long.

The chain combines TRBV3-1 (or the pseudogene TRBV3-2) with TRBJ2-5; 8 nucleotides match TRBD2. Germline V CDR1 and CDR2: LGHDT, YNNKEL (reference sequence). The V and J ends lost 1 base and 7 bases, in that order; junction bases with no gene match: 14. The CDR3 loop spans 17 amino acids. The CDR3, as DNA: TGTGCCAGCAGCCAAGTGGAAATTCGCGCGGGAGGTGTGACCCAGTACTTC. This codes for CASSQVEIRAGGVTQYF.

The chain links TRBV5-1 to TRBJ2-2; D tentatively fits TRBD1 or TRBD2 (5 bases each). V lost 0 bases, J lost 2 bases, and 11 bases lay in between. The CDR3 extends over 16 amino acids. CDR1 and CDR2 from the germline V gene are SGHRS and YFSETQ. The CDR3 here is CASSLAVRDNTGELFF. The CDR3 DNA reads as TGCGCCAGCAGCTTGGCAGTCCGGGACAACACCGGGGAGCTGTTTTTT.

CDR3 bases: TGTGCCAGCAGTTCCTTACCCGGCTACGAGCAGTACTTC. The encoded protein is CASSSLPGYEQYF. The V gene is TRBV6-6, the J gene TRBJ2-7; D not resolved. The V gene's germline CDR1 is MNHNY and CDR2 SVGAGI (reference sequence). V was cut by 4 bases and J by 3 bases, with 10 bases left in between. The CDR3 consists of 13 residues.

The rearrangement uses TRBV6-2 or TRBV6-3 and TRBJ2-1; 11 nucleotides line up with TRBD1. This CDR3 contains 13 residues. Unmatched junction bases numbered 5, after V lost 6 bases and J lost 10 bases. Per the germline V gene, CDR1 is MNHEY and CDR2 is SVGEGT. In DNA form, the CDR3 reads TGTGCCAGCAGCTGGACAGGGGGCCGGGAGCAGTTCTTC. Translating gives CASSWTGGREQFF.

The chain couples TRBV4-1 to TRBJ2-1; 13 bases are a match to TRBD2. CDR1 and CDR2 (germline): MGHRA, YSYEKL. This CDR3 region has 18 residues. The V segment lost 1 base and the J segment 4 bases; nucleotides outside the gene matches: 7. Written as DNA, the CDR3 is TGCGCCAGCAGCCAAGGTCTGAGACTAGCGGGAGGTTACAATGAGCAGTTCTTC. It specifies CASSQGLRLAGGYNEQFF.

Here the CDR3 DNA reads TGTGCCAACAAGGGGCGGGAGGGCCTGGATACGCAGTATTTT. The encoded protein is CANKGREGLDTQYF. The genes are TRBV19 and TRBJ2-3; 9 bases fit TRBD2. Per germline, CDR1 LNHDA and CDR2 SQIVND (reference sequence). The CDR3 has 14 residues. V shed 10 bases and J 6 bases; nucleotides not matched to a gene: 11.

V and J are TRBV10-3 and TRBJ2-1; no firm D call. The V and J ends lost 2 bases and 6 bases respectively, with 8 bases between them. The CDR3 is 13 amino acids. Germline assignment: CDR1 ENHRY and CDR2 SYGVKD. This CDR3 is CAISEVNGNEQFF. The CDR3 nucleotides are TGTGCCATCAGTGAGGTAAACGGCAATGAGCAGTTCTTC.

The chain recombines TRBV18 with TRBJ2-2; D might be TRBD1 or TRBD2, each matching 5 bases. The CDR3 is made up of 14 amino acids. CDR1 is KGHSH, CDR2 LQKENI, per germline. V lost 7 bases, J lost 5 bases, and 14 bases lay in between. The CDR3 DNA follows: TGTGCCAGCTTACGGGACGGCCATACCGGGGAGCTGTTTTTT. This translates into CASLRDGHTGELFF.

The chain combines TRBV7-9 with TRBJ1-1, with no clear D. The CDR3 is 14 amino acids. Germline CDR1 and CDR2: SEHNR and FQNEAQ (reference sequence). The V gene lost 5 bases and the J gene lost 1 base, with 11 bases spanning the gap. CDR3 bases: TGTGCCAGCAGCCCCCTACGGGAGAACACTGAAGCTTTCTTT. It yields the protein CASSPLRENTEAFF.

This rearrangement joins TRBV12-5 to TRBJ2-1; 10 nucleotides agree with TRBD2. The CDR3 sequence is 16 residues long. Germline V gene sequence: CDR1 LGHNT, CDR2 FRNRAP. The ends lost 7 bases at V and 3 bases at J; junction bases unmatched: 9. DNA of the CDR3: TGTGCTAGTGTCATAGGTAGCGGGAGGAACTACAATGAGCAGTTCTTC. This sequence encodes CASVIGSGRNYNEQFF.

The chain is built from TRBV2 and TRBJ2-6; D is perhaps TRBD1 or TRBD2 (5 bases each). V lost 3 bases and J lost 0, with 12 bases in between. This CDR3 is 17 amino acids long. Germline V lookup: CDR1 SNHLY, CDR2 FYNNEI. The chain's CDR3 is CASSEGPLGSGANVLTF. The CDR3 DNA reads TGTGCCAGCAGTGAGGGGCCACTAGGCTCTGGGGCCAACGTCCTGACTTTC.

V and J are TRBV28 and TRBJ1-3; possible D gene TRBD1, 6 bases. Trimming removed 5 bases from V and 3 bases from J, with 11 bases in between. CDR3 length: 14 residues. The germline gives CDR1 MDHEN, CDR2 SYDVKM. This CDR3 is CASSVGANGNTIYF. The CDR3 nucleotides read TGTGCCAGCAGTGTGGGGGCAAATGGAAACACCATATATTTT.